Described below is a single T cell receptor (beta chain) sequence and its context. No antigen is known for it. TCRdb reprocessed the reads with MiXCR, giving one entry per CDR3 protein. In the table there are 900,000 to 950,000 distinct CDR3 sequences, roughly 30% of which are singletons. The sample comes from a study of T cell repertoires in cytomegalovirus infection. Study background: Recently identified HLA-C-restricted CMV epitopes and well-studied HLA-B-restricted CMV epitopes were used by the study. Matching HLA type and CMV infection were both indicated by public TCR beta signatures. General study findings and limits: HLA-C-restricted TCR beta clonotypes specific for CMV led the ex vivo response. Pooled public TCR beta family frequency picked out CMV carriers with the relevant HLA.

CDR1 SNHLY and CDR2 FYNNEI come from the germline V gene. Trimming took off 10 bases at V and 4 bases at J, with 13 bases between the two ends. The CDR3 contains 12 residues. The source is a human donor in good health (CMV status not recorded). Some clones in this sample may be carry-over from other donors' samples. Material: cultured CD8+ T cells from PBMCs, obtained from culture after CMV antigen stimulation. V gene TRBV2 combines with J gene TRBJ1-2; a possible D gene is TRBD1 (5 bases). CDR3 nucleotides: TGTGCCAACTCTAACAGGATCTATGGCTACACCTTC. Translated: CANSNRIYGYTF.